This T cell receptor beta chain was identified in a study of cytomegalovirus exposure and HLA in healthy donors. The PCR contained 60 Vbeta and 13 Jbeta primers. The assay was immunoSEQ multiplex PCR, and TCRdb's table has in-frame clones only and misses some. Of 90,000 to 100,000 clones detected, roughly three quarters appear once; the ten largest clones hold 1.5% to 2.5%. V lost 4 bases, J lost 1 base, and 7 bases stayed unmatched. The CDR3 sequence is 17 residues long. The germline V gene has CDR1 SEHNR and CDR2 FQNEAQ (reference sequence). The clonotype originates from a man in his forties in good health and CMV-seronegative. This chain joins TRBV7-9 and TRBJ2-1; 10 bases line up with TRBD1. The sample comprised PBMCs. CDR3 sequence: CASSSGTGDVSYNEQFF. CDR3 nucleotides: TGTGCCAGCAGCTCAGGGACAGGGGATGTTTCCTACAATGAGCAGTTCTTC.